This TCR beta chain was recorded in a study of T cell responses to AZD1222 COVID-19 vaccine. Study-level background: Second doses that came at about 4 or about 12 weeks were put together. The study's findings and limits: The study reported that nearly half of spike-specific TCRs target unmutated variant regions.

The table came from immunoSEQ multiplex PCR; TCRdb's copy has only in-frame clones and leaves some out. This table has about 84,000 clones, 70% to 90% appearing once. This clone was found a few times. Its cognate antigen is unknown. An end of the junction differs from the germline gene, which may be a read error. The CDR3 covers 15 residues. The V gene's germline CDR1 is SSHAT and CDR2 FNYEAQ (reference sequence). The chain recombines TRBV7-7 with TRBJ2-2, with D possibly being TRBD1 (5 bases). The material was peripheral blood, obtained on day 0 of AZD1222 vaccination. This clonotype was sampled from an adult in good health. CDR3 residues: CASSAGFRNTGELFF. CDR3 sequence (DNA): TGTGCTAGCAGCGCAGGGTTTCGGAACACCGGGGAGCTGTTTTTT.